This paragraph covers one T cell receptor beta chain sequence. In the PCR, 60 Vbeta and 13 Jbeta primers were used. Sequenced by immunoSEQ multiplex PCR; TCRdb stores in-frame clones only, minus some. Here the sample table reports some 200,000 clones. The data belong to a study of cytomegalovirus exposure and HLA in healthy donors. The germline V gene encodes CDR1 SGHRS and CDR2 YFSETQ. V lost 3 bases, J lost 0 bases, and 11 bases stayed unmatched. The CDR3 loop spans 18 amino acids. The receptor was isolated from a woman between 18 and 29 years old in good health and CMV-seropositive. V gene TRBV5-1 combines with J gene TRBJ2-7; 11 bases align to TRBD1. Sequenced input: PBMCs. The CDR3 nucleotides are TGCGCCAGCAGCTCGGCCCCGGGACAGGGGGTTTCCTCCTACGAGCAGTACTTC. It encodes CASSSAPGQGVSSYEQYF.